A single sample is the source of the 2 T cell receptor beta chains below, sequenced in a study of blood T cell repertoires in COVID-19. Assay used: immunoSEQ multiplex PCR; TCRdb lists only in-frame clones, some missing. The sample lists approximately 140,000 clones; roughly 82% were seen once. The sequencing input was peripheral blood. These receptors all stem from a man in his 70s with acute or convalescent COVID-19.

The V gene is TRBV28, the J gene TRBJ1-1; tentative D call: TRBD1 (5 bases). The CDR3 runs to 13 residues. The V and J ends lost 7 bases and 5 bases respectively, with 14 bases between them. Germline values: CDR1 MDHEN, CDR2 SYDVKM. CDR3 loop: CASTRQGGTEAFF. The CDR3 coding sequence is TGTGCCAGCACTAGGCAGGGTGGGACTGAAGCTTTCTTT. Full variable domain (rest looked up from reference TRBV28 and TRBJ1-1): DVKVTQSSRYLVKRTGEKVFLECVQDMDHENMFWYRQDPGLGLRLIYFSYDVKMKEKGDIPEGYSVSREKKERFSLILESASTNQTSMYLCASTRQGGTEAFFGQGTRLTVV.

This clone showed up just once. The chain links TRBV7-3 to TRBJ2-1; 11 nucleotides match TRBD2. The V segment lost 5 bases and the J segment 6 bases; nucleotides outside the gene matches: 9. Germline V gene sequence: CDR1 SGHTA, CDR2 FQGTGA. CDR3 size: 16 residues. CDR3 nucleotides: TGTGCCAGCAGCCGATCCGGGACTAGCGGATTCAATGAGCAGTTCTTC. This encodes CASSRSGTSGFNEQFF.